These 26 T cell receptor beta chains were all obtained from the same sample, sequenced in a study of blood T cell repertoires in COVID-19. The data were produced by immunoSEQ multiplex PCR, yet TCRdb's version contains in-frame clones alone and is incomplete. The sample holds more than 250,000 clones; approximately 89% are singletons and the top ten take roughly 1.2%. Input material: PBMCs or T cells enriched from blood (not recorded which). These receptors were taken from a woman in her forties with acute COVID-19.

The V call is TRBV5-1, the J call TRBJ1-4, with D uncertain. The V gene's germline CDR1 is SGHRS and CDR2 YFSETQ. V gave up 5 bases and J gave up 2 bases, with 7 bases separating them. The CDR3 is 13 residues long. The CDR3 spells CASSAQTNEKLFF. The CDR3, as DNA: TGCGCCAGCAGTGCACAGACTAATGAAAAACTGTTTTTT.

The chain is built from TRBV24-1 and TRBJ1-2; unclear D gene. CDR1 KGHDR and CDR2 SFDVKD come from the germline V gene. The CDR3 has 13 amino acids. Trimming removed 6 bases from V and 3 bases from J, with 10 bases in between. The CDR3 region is CATSSTGYYGYTF. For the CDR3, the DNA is TGTGCCACCAGTTCCACGGGATACTATGGCTACACCTTC.

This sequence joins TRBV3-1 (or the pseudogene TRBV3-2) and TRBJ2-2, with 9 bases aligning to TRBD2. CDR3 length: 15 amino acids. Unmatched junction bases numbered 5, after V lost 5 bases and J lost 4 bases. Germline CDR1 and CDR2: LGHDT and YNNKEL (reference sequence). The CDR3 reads CASSEGLAATGELFF. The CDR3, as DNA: TGTGCCAGCAGCGAGGGACTAGCCGCCACCGGGGAGCTGTTTTTT.

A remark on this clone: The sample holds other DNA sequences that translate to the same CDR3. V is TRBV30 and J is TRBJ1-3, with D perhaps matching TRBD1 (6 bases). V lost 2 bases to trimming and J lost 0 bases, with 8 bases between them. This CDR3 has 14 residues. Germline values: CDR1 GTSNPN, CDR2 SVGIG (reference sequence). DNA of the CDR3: TGTGCCTGGAGTCAGACAGGCTCTGGAAACACCATATATTTT. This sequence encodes CAWSQTGSGNTIYF.

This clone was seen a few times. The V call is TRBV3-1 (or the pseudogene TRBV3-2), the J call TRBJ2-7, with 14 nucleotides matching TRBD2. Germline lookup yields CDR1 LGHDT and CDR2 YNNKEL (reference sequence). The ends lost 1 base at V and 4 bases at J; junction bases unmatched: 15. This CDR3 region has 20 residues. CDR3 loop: CASSQVRGRLAGGPGYEQYF. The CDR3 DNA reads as TGTGCCAGCAGCCAAGTGAGGGGCCGACTAGCGGGAGGGCCGGGATACGAGCAGTACTTC.

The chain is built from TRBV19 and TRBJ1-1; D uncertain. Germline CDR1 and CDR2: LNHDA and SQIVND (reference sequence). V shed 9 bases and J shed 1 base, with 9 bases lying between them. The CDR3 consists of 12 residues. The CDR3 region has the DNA TGTGCCAGCCGCGGGAGGAACACTGAAGCTTTCTTT. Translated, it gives CASRGRNTEAFF. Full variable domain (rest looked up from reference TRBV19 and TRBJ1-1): DGGITQSPKYLFRKEGQNVTLSCEQNLNHDAMYWYRQDPGQGLRLIYYSQIVNDFQKGDIAEGYSVSREKKESFPLTVTSAQKNPTAFYLCASRGRNTEAFFGQGTRLTVV.

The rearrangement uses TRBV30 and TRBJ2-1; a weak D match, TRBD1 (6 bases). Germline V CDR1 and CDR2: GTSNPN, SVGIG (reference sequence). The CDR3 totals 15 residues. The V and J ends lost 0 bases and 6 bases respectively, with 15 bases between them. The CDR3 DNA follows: TGTGCCTGGAGTGTAAAGCCAGGGGTTTCCAATGAGCAGTTCTTC. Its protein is CAWSVKPGVSNEQFF.

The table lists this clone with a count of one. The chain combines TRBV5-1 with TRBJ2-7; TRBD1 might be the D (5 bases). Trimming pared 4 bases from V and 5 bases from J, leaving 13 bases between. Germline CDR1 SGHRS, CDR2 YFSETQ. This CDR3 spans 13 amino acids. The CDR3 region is CASSGDSMDEQYF. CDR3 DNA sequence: TGCGCCAGCAGCGGCGACAGTATGGACGAGCAGTACTTC. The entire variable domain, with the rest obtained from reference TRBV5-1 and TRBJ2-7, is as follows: KAGVTQTPRYLIKTRGQQVTLSCSPISGHRSVSWYQQTPGQGLQFLFEYFSETQRNKGNFPGRFSGRQFSNSRSEMNVSTLELGDSALYLCASSGDSMDEQYFGPGTRLTVT.

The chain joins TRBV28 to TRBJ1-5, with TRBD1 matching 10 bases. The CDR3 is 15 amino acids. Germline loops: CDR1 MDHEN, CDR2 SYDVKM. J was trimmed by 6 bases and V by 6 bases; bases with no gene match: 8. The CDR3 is CASRGATGGFQPQHF. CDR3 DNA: TGTGCCAGCAGGGGCGCGACAGGGGGCTTTCAGCCCCAGCATTTT.

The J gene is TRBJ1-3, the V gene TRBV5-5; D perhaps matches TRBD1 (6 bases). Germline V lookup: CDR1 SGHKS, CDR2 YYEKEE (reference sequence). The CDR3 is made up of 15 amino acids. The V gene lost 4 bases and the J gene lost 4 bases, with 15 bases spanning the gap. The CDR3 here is CASSREGTYGNTIYF. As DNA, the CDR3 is TGTGCCAGCAGCCGCGAGGGGACATACGGAAACACCATATATTTT.

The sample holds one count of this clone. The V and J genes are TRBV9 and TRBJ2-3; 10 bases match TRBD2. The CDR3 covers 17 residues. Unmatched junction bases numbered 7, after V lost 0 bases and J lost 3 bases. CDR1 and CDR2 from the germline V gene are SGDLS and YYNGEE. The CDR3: CASSVASLAGATDTQYF. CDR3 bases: TGTGCCAGCAGCGTAGCTTCGCTAGCGGGAGCAACAGATACGCAGTATTTT. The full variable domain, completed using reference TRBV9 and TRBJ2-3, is DSGVTQTPKHLITATGQRVTLRCSPRSGDLSVYWYQQSLDQGLQFLIQYYNGEERAKGNILERFSAQQFPDLHSELNLSSLELGDSALYFCASSVASLAGATDTQYFGPGTRLTVL.

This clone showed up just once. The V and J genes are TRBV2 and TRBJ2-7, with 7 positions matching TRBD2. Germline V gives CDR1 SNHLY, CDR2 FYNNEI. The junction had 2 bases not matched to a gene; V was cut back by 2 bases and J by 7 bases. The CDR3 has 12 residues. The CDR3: CASSEIGREQYV. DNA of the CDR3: TGTGCCAGCAGTGAAATCGGGAGGGAGCAGTACGTC.

As DNA, the CDR3 is TGTGCCAGCAGCGTGGGGGCCGGCTATGGCTACACCTTC. Its protein product is CASSVGAGYGYTF. The chain combines TRBV5-6 with TRBJ1-2; TRBD1 might be the D (6 bases). With 4 bases removed from V and 4 bases from J, the gap between germline ends came to 11 bases. The CDR3 is 13 amino acids. In germline, CDR1 is SGHDT, CDR2 YYEEEE.

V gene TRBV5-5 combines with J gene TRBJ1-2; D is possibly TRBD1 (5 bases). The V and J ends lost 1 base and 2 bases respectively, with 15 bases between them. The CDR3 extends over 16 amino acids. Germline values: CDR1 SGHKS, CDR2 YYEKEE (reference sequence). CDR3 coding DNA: TGTGCCAGCAGCTTGAATCGGACACCCAGAAACTATGGCTACACCTTC. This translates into CASSLNRTPRNYGYTF.

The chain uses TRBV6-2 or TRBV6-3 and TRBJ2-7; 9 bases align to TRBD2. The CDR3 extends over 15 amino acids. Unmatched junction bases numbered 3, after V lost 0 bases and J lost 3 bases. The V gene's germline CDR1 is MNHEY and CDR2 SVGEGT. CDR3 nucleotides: TGTGCCAGCAGTTACTCTAGCGGGAGAATCTACGAGCAGTACTTC. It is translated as CASSYSSGRIYEQYF.

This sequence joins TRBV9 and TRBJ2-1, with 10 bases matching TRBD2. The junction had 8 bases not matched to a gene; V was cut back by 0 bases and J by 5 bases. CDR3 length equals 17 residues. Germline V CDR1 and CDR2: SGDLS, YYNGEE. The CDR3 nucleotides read TGTGCCAGCAGCGTAGCTACTGGGCTAGCGGGAGACAATGAGCAGTTCTTC. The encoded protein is CASSVATGLAGDNEQFF.

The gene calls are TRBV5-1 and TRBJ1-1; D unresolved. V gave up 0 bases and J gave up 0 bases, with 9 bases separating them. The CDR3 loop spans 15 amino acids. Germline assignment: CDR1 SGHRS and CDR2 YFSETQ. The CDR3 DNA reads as TGCGCCAGCAGCTTGGCCGGCGGTCTGAACACTGAAGCTTTCTTT. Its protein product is CASSLAGGLNTEAFF.

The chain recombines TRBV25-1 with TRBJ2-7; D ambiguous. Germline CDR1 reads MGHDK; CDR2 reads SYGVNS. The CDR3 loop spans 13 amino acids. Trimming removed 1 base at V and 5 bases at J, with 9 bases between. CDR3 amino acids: CASSESMADEQYF. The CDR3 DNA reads TGTGCCAGCAGTGAATCGATGGCAGACGAGCAGTACTTC.

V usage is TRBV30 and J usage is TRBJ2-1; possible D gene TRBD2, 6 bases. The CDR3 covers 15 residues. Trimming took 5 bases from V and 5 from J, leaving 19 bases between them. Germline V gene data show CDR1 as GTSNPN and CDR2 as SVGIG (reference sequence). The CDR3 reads CAWEAPGLANNEQFF. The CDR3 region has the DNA TGTGCCTGGGAAGCACCGGGACTGGCAAACAATGAGCAGTTCTTC.

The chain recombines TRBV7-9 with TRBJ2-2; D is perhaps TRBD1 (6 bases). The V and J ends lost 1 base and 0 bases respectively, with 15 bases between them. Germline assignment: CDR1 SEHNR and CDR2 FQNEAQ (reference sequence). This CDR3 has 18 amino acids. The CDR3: CASSLEGHAGTNTGELFF. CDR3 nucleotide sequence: TGTGCCAGCAGCTTAGAGGGACACGCCGGGACGAACACCGGGGAGCTGTTTTTT.

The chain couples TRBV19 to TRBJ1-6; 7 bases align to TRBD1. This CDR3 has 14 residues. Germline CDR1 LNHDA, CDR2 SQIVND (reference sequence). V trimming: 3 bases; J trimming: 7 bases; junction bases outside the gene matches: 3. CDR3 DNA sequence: TGTGCCAGTAGTATCGGGACAGCAAATTCACCCCTCCACTTT. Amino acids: CASSIGTANSPLHF.

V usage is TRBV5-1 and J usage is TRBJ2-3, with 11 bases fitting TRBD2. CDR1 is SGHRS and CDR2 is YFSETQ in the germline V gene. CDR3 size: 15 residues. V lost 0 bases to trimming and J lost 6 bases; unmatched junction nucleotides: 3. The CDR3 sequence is CASSLVTSGMDTQYF. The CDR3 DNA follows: TGCGCCAGCAGCTTGGTGACTAGCGGGATGGATACGCAGTATTTT.

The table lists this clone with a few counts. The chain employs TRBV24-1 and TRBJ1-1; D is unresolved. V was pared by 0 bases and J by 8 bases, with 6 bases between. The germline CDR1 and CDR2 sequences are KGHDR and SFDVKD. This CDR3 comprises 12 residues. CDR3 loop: CATSDLNGEAFF. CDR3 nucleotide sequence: TGTGCCACCAGTGATTTGAACGGGGAAGCTTTCTTT.

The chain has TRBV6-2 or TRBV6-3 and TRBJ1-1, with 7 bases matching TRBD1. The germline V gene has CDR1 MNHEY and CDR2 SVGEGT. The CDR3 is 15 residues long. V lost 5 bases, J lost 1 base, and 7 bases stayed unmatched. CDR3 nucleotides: TGTGCCAGCAGTGGGTACAGGGGACCGAACACTGAAGCTTTCTTT. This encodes CASSGYRGPNTEAFF.

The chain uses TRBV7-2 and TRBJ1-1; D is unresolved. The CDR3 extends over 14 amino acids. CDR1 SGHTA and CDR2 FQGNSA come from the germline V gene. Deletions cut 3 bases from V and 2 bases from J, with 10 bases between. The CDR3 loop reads CASSFPGSNTEAFF. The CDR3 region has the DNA TGTGCCAGCAGCTTCCCGGGATCCAACACTGAAGCTTTCTTT.

The CDR3 nucleotides are TGTGCCAGCAGCTATCAGGGGAAGGACACTGAAGCTTTCTTT. Translated: CASSYQGKDTEAFF. J is TRBJ1-1 and V is TRBV7-2, with D possibly TRBD1 on 6 matching bases. This CDR3 has 14 residues. From germline, CDR1 is SGHTA and CDR2 FQGNSA. Deletions cut 4 bases from V and 3 bases from J, with 12 bases between.